A single sample is the source of the 2 T cell receptor beta chains below, sequenced in a study of blood T cell repertoires in COVID-19. Produced via immunoSEQ multiplex PCR; TCRdb's table is partial and in-frame only. The table includes over 250,000 clones, about 81% detected once. The sample was peripheral blood. Receptor source: a human donor with COVID-19, enrolled during active disease. The donor label of this sample is uncertain.

As for this clone: Other DNA sequences in this sample translate to the same CDR3. This chain connects TRBV3-1 (or the pseudogene TRBV3-2) to TRBJ1-1; TRBD1 aligns across 7 bases. This CDR3 has 13 residues. Germline CDR1 is LGHDT and CDR2 is YNNKEL (reference sequence). J gave up 5 bases and V 2 bases, and 2 bases lay outside the gene matches. CDR3 DNA: TGTGCCAGCAGCCAAAGCAGGGGGACTGAAGCTTTCTTT. Protein sequence: CASSQSRGTEAFF.

The chain carries TRBV30 and TRBJ1-1; the match to TRBD1 covers 7 bases. Trimming at V came to 8 bases and at J to 3 bases, leaving 9 bases not matched to a gene. Germline CDR1 is GTSNPN and CDR2 is SVGIG (reference sequence). The CDR3 length is 13 residues. CDR3 DNA: TGTGCCAGTCAGGGGGATCGAGACACTGAAGCTTTCTTT. It encodes CASQGDRDTEAFF.